This T cell receptor (beta chain) was observed in a study of neurological immune-mediated disorders. In this sample, this clonotype turned up many times. TCRdb re-derived calls from the 5' RACE reads in MiXCR, one entry per CDR3 protein. This sample has 35,000 to 40,000 distinct CDR3 sequences, with 9.5% to 13% found just once. Germline assignment: CDR1 SGHRS and CDR2 YFSETQ. The CDR3 loop spans 14 amino acids. V lost 0 bases to trimming and J lost 0 bases, with 6 bases between them. The sample comprised CD4+ T cells from blood. The sequence was obtained from a woman aged 30 to 39 with HTLV-1-associated myelopathy (HAM/TSP). The rearrangement links TRBV5-1 to TRBJ1-1; D is ambiguous. The CDR3, as DNA: TGCGCCAGCAGCTTGGGGTTCATGAACACTGAAGCTTTCTTT. As protein: CASSLGFMNTEAFF. Full variable domain (rest looked up from reference TRBV5-1 and TRBJ1-1): KAGVTQTPRYLIKTRGQQVTLSCSPISGHRSVSWYQQTPGQGLQFLFEYFSETQRNKGNFPGRFSGRQFSNSRSEMNVSTLELGDSALYLCASSLGFMNTEAFFGQGTRLTVV.